A selection of T cell receptor beta chains follows, all from one sample in a study of CD8 T cells in Susac syndrome. TCRdb re-called the immunoSEQ multiplex PCR reads through MiXCR, storing one row per CDR3 protein. The data hold 200,000 to 250,000 distinct CDR3 sequences, with around 95% observed a single time. The specimen sequenced was CD4+ T cells from PBMCs. These receptors all come from a human donor with multiple sclerosis. Each CDR3 is given with its conserved first and last residue. The order of the fields is J gene, clone size, D gene, V gene, CDR3 protein, CDR3 DNA. A D gene is named only where the DNA matches it firmly. Clone size is given for some rows only: seen once, a few or many times, or a class if the clone is expanded.

>TRBJ2-1|.|TRBD2|TRBV12-3/TRBV12-4
CASRALAGAYNEQFF
TGTGCCAGCAGGGCTCTAGCGGGGGCCTACAATGAGCAGTTCTTC
>TRBJ2-7|.|.|TRBV29-1
CSVEERLSYYEQYF
TGCAGCGTTGAGGAGCGCCTCTCCTACTACGAGCAGTACTTC
>TRBJ2-7|.|.|TRBV20-1
CSARVLGALGEQYF
TGCAGTGCTAGAGTCCTAGGAGCCCTTGGCGAGCAGTACTTC
>TRBJ2-3|.|.|TRBV5-4
CASSPPPGAGTDTQYF
TGTGCCAGCAGCCCGCCCCCGGGCGCGGGCACAGATACGCAGTATTTT
>TRBJ2-2|.|TRBD1|TRBV2
CASSYRQGPGELFF
TGTGCCAGCAGTTACAGACAGGGCCCCGGGGAGCTGTTTTTT
>TRBJ2-7|.|TRBD2|TRBV3-1
CASRPAGGPYEQYF
TGTGCCAGCAGACCAGCGGGGGGCCCTTACGAGCAGTACTTC
>TRBJ1-1|.|TRBD1|TRBV29-1
CSVEDRVNTEAFF
TGCAGCGTAGAGGACAGGGTGAACACTGAAGCTTTCTTT
>TRBJ2-7|.|.|TRBV29-1
CSVVAESIEQYF
TGCAGCGTTGTGGCAGAGTCAATCGAGCAGTACTTC
>TRBJ2-7|once|.|TRBV12-3/TRBV12-4
CASTVPGDYEQYF
TGTGCCAGCACCGTCCCAGGGGACTACGAGCAGTACTTC
>TRBJ2-3|few|TRBD2|TRBV27
CASRPRLAGWDTQYF
TGTGCCAGCAGACCCCGACTAGCGGGGTGGGATACGCAGTATTTT
>TRBJ1-2|.|TRBD1|TRBV30
CAWWTGPLVNYGYTF
TGTGCCTGGTGGACAGGGCCACTGGTTAACTATGGCTACACCTTC
>TRBJ2-3|.|.|TRBV2
CASWGSDTQYF
TGTGCCAGCTGGGGATCAGATACGCAGTATTTT
>TRBJ2-7|.|TRBD1|TRBV9
CASSEGASSYEQYF
TGTGCCAGCAGCGAGGGGGCGAGCTCCTACGAGCAGTACTTC
>TRBJ1-2|.|TRBD1|TRBV29-1
CSVGAGGRSYGYTF
TGCAGCGTTGGGGCAGGGGGAAGGAGCTATGGCTACACCTTC
>TRBJ1-2|.|.|TRBV5-1
CASSVQGLANYGYTF
TGCGCCAGCAGCGTACAGGGCCTAGCTAACTATGGCTACACCTTC
>TRBJ1-6|.|.|TRBV27
CASSLGGGFYNSPLHF
TGTGCCAGCAGTCTCGGGGGGGGATTCTATAATTCACCCCTCCACTTT
>TRBJ2-4|.|.|TRBV20-1
CSARAEHGKNIQYF
TGCAGTGCTAGGGCCGAGCACGGCAAAAACATTCAGTACTTC
>TRBJ2-7|.|.|TRBV20-1
CSARDRKLVIGGEQYF
TGCAGTGCTAGAGATCGAAAACTAGTCATCGGGGGCGAGCAGTACTTC
>TRBJ2-5|.|TRBD1|TRBV5-1
CASSLAGTGGETQYF
TGCGCCAGCAGCTTGGCCGGGACAGGCGGGGAGACCCAGTACTTC
>TRBJ2-1|.|TRBD2|TRBV27
CASRDTSGSVQFF
TGTGCCAGCAGGGACACTAGCGGGAGTGTCCAGTTCTTC
>TRBJ2-1|.|.|TRBV2
CASSEGGNEQFF
TGTGCCAGCAGTGAAGGTGGGAATGAGCAGTTCTTC
>TRBJ2-7|.|TRBD2|TRBV12-3/TRBV12-4
CASSRGSGSEQYF
TGTGCCAGCAGTCGGGGTAGCGGGAGCGAGCAGTACTTC
>TRBJ2-1|.|TRBD2|TRBV10-3
CAIRDSGRTTGNEQFF
TGTGCCATCAGAGATAGCGGGAGAACAACGGGCAATGAGCAGTTCTTC
>TRBJ2-5|.|.|TRBV3-1
CASSQDFLYRTQETQYF
TGTGCCAGCAGCCAAGATTTTCTCTACAGAACACAAGAGACCCAGTACTTC
>TRBJ1-4|.|.|TRBV12-3/TRBV12-4
CASSFGEEKLFF
TGTGCCAGCAGTTTTGGGGAAGAAAAACTGTTTTTT
>TRBJ2-1|.|TRBD2|TRBV20-1
CSARRSGRAGNEQFF
TGCAGTGCTAGAAGAAGCGGGAGGGCCGGCAATGAGCAGTTCTTC
>TRBJ1-1|.|TRBD1|TRBV29-1
CSVKTGGRNTEAFF
TGCAGCGTTAAAACAGGGGGCCGGAACACTGAAGCTTTCTTT
>TRBJ2-2|.|.|TRBV29-1
CRDRNTGELFF
TGCAGGGACAGAAACACCGGGGAGCTGTTTTTT
>TRBJ2-1|.|.|TRBV21-1
CASSKLGRGKRVWNEQFF
TGTGCCAGCAGCAAGTTAGGGCGCGGGAAAAGGGTTTGGAATGAGCAGTTCTTC
>TRBJ2-1|.|.|TRBV7-9
CASSQNGTWRSSYNEQFF
TGTGCCAGCAGCCAAAATGGGACTTGGCGGAGCTCCTACAATGAGCAGTTCTTC
>TRBJ2-3|.|.|TRBV5-1
CASSQSTDTQYF
TGTGCCAGCAGCCAAAGCACAGATACGCAGTATTTT
>TRBJ2-2|.|.|TRBV9
CASSPWTRSGELFF
TGTGCCAGCAGCCCCTGGACGCGGAGCGGGGAGCTGTTTTTT
>TRBJ1-2|.|.|TRBV19
CASSFLQGYGYTF
TGTGCCAGTAGTTTCCTCCAGGGGTATGGCTACACCTTC
>TRBJ2-1|.|.|TRBV29-1
CSVADPVAGADNEQFF
TGCAGCGTTGCCGACCCGGTGGCGGGGGCTGACAATGAGCAGTTCTTC
>TRBJ2-7|.|TRBD2|TRBV29-1
CSVEDPRTSGSHEQYF
TGCAGCGTTGAAGATCCTCGGACTAGCGGGAGCCACGAGCAGTACTTC
>TRBJ1-5|.|TRBD1|TRBV10-3
CATSGTGERQPQHF
TGTGCCACCTCCGGGACAGGGGAGAGGCAGCCCCAGCATTTT
>TRBJ2-1|.|TRBD2|TRBV28
CASRTGTSGTYNEQFF
TGTGCCAGCAGAACCGGGACTAGCGGGACCTACAATGAGCAGTTCTTC
>TRBJ2-7|.|TRBD2|TRBV25-1
CASSVAGETEQYF
TGTGCCAGCAGTGTGGCGGGGGAGACCGAGCAGTACTTC
>TRBJ2-3|.|.|TRBV20-1
CSARPTDKAGTDTQYF
TGCAGTGCTAGACCGACGGACAAGGCTGGCACAGATACGCAGTATTTT
>TRBJ2-3|.|.|TRBV29-1
CSVQVWTDTQYF
TGCAGCGTACAGGTTTGGACAGATACGCAGTATTTT
>TRBJ2-1|.|TRBD1|TRBV9
CASSVGDRGYNEQFF
TGTGCCAGCAGCGTAGGGGACAGGGGATACAATGAGCAGTTCTTC
>TRBJ2-7|.|.|TRBV29-1
CSAFKGDEQYF
TGCAGCGCCTTTAAAGGGGACGAGCAGTACTTC
>TRBJ2-1|.|TRBD2|TRBV3-1
CASSQSGLAASYNEQFF
TGTGCCAGCAGCCAATCCGGACTAGCGGCCTCCTACAATGAGCAGTTCTTC
>TRBJ2-3|.|TRBD2|TRBV3-1
CASSRAGGTDTQYF
TGTGCCAGCAGCCGAGCGGGGGGCACAGATACGCAGTATTTT
>TRBJ2-1|.|.|TRBV29-1
CSGPVRPYNEQFF
TGCAGCGGACCGGTGAGGCCCTACAATGAGCAGTTCTTC
>TRBJ2-5|few|TRBD1|TRBV5-4
CASSLRTGQETQYF
TGTGCCAGCAGCTTGCGGACAGGACAAGAGACCCAGTACTTC
>TRBJ1-5|.|.|TRBV30
CAWSVEGNQPQHF
TGTGCCTGGAGTGTAGAAGGGAATCAGCCCCAGCATTTT
>TRBJ2-7|.|.|TRBV4-1
CASSQDPQSYEQYF
TGCGCCAGCAGCCAAGATCCACAGTCCTACGAGCAGTACTTC
>TRBJ2-1|.|.|TRBV11-1
CASTSRGREPNEQFF
TGTGCCAGCACCTCGCGGGGGCGGGAACCCAATGAGCAGTTCTTC
>TRBJ2-3|once|TRBD2|TRBV27
CASSYLRGLTSTDTQYF
TGTGCCAGCAGTTATCTAAGGGGACTAACTAGCACAGATACGCAGTATTTT
>TRBJ2-7|.|.|TRBV11-2
CASSLGSGVYEQYF
TGTGCCAGCAGCTTAGGGTCGGGGGTCTACGAGCAGTACTTC
>TRBJ1-6|.|.|TRBV28
CASMWGEWSPLHF
TGTGCCAGCATGTGGGGAGAGTGGTCACCCCTCCACTTT
>TRBJ2-3|.|.|TRBV3-1
CASSRRPPWGTQYF
TGTGCCAGCAGCAGGAGACCCCCCTGGGGTACGCAGTATTTT
>TRBJ1-1|.|.|TRBV12-5
CASAPFDSTEAFF
TGTGCTAGTGCCCCGTTCGATAGCACTGAAGCTTTCTTT